By frequency in the sample, the clone carrying this TCR beta chain is medium-sized. The antigen is undetermined. Treatment noted: approximately nine-day PBMC culture with coronavirus spike peptide pools or control peptides (ViraFEST assay). IL-2 at roughly 9.2 IU/ml and peptide pools at 8.5 to 10 ug/ml were added to PBMCs cultured at roughly 2.1 million per well. The data originate from a study of vaccination and CD4 T cells after COVID-19. Study background: Some control cultures received a CEFX pool, which served as the positive control. Others received an HIV-1 Nef pool or no peptide.

The Oncomine TCR Beta short-read assay was applied to DNA of cultured CD4+ T cells. One entry per CDR3 protein results from TCRdb running MiXCR on the PCR reads. The sample records 5,500 to 7,500 distinct CDR3 sequences, approximately 20% being singletons. CDR3 length: 13 amino acids. Germline V gene lookup returns CDR1 DFQATT and CDR2 SNEGSKA (reference sequence). Trimming cost V 0 bases and J 7 bases, with 10 bases left between them. This TCR came from a human donor who had recovered from COVID-19. Sequences were derived from CD4+ T cells from blood, cultured in vitro, sampled after SARS-CoV-2 vaccination. V is TRBV20-1 and J is TRBJ1-5; D is unclear. The CDR3 loop is CSARDYREQPQHF. DNA for the CDR3: TGCAGTGCTAGAGACTACCGGGAGCAGCCCCAGCATTTT.